The 32 T cell receptor beta chains in this list originate from one sample, sequenced in a study of early T cells in non-severe SARS-CoV-2 infection. TCRdb independently ran MiXCR on the 5' RACE reads; one entry per CDR3 protein. The data show about 81,000 distinct CDR3 sequences, less than 8% seen once. The sequenced sample was whole blood. The receptor source for this set is an adult who was a healthcare worker with PCR-confirmed SARS-CoV-2 infection or an uninfected control (not recorded which).

This clonotype was counted ten times or more. The CDR3 nucleotides read TGTGCCACAAAGGGAGCCACTGAAGCTTTCTTT. Protein: CATKGATEAFF. The chain joins TRBV10-3 to TRBJ1-1; D gene unclear. Germline CDR1 reads ENHRY; CDR2 reads SYGVKD. Trimming took off 10 bases at V and 4 bases at J, with 10 bases between the two ends. The CDR3 has 11 amino acids.

This clonotype was detected ten times or more. The chain carries TRBV18 and TRBJ2-1; 7 bases are a match to TRBD2. CDR1 and CDR2 from the germline V gene are KGHSH and LQKENI. J gave up 0 bases and V 6 bases, and 8 bases lay outside the gene matches. The CDR3 sequence is 16 residues long. As DNA, the CDR3 is TGTGCCAGCTCTCATAGCGGGCTCAGCTCCTACAATGAGCAGTTCTTC. It encodes CASSHSGLSSYNEQFF.

On this clonotype: With a much larger clone just one base away, this may be a read error. The chain carries TRBV5-1 and TRBJ1-2; 10 positions match TRBD1. Germline V gene sequence: CDR1 SGHRS, CDR2 YFSETQ. The CDR3 has 14 amino acids. This chain's CDR3 is CAGSIRDRGHGYTF. In DNA form, the CDR3 reads TGCGCCGGCAGCATCCGGGACAGGGGCCACGGCTACACCTTC.

This clonotype was counted at least ten times. This chain connects TRBV6-2 or TRBV6-3 to TRBJ2-3; 8 bases are shared with TRBD2. Trimming at V came to 2 bases and at J to 2 bases, leaving 9 bases not matched to a gene. The CDR3 sequence is 17 residues long. CDR1 and CDR2 from the germline V gene are MNHEY and SVGEGT. The DNA for the CDR3 is TGTGCCAGCAGTTACGGGCGGGAGGCGATGAACACAGATACGCAGTATTTT. The encoded protein is CASSYGREAMNTDTQYF.

This clonotype was detected ten times or more. The chain is built from TRBV7-8 and TRBJ2-2; D call uncertain. The CDR3 spans 13 residues. Per the germline V gene, CDR1 is SGHVS and CDR2 is FQNEAQ. The ends were cut back, 5 bases at V and 4 bases at J, with 8 bases in the middle. CDR3 region: CASSTGFTGELFF. The CDR3 nucleotides read TGTGCCAGCAGCACGGGCTTCACCGGGGAGCTGTTTTTT. Variable domain in full (rest from reference TRBV7-8 and TRBJ2-2): GAGVSQSPRYKVAKRGQDVALRCDPISGHVSLFWYQQALGQGPEFLTYFQNEAQLDKSGLPSDRFFAERPEGSVSTLKIQRTQQEDSAVYLCASSTGFTGELFFGEGSRLTVL.

The V gene is TRBV9, the J gene TRBJ2-2, with D maybe TRBD2 (5 bases). The ends were cut back, 3 bases at V and 3 bases at J, with 12 bases in the middle. CDR1 is SGDLS, CDR2 YYNGEE, per germline. The CDR3 is 15 amino acids. This CDR3 is CASSATLRDTGELFF. The CDR3 DNA is TGTGCCAGCAGCGCCACATTGCGGGACACCGGGGAGCTGTTTTTT.

This clonotype was seen many times. This chain links TRBV19 with TRBJ2-7; 7 positions match TRBD1. V lost 5 bases to trimming and J lost 0 bases; unmatched junction nucleotides: 1. Germline V CDR1 and CDR2: LNHDA, SQIVND (reference sequence). This CDR3 has 13 amino acids. The CDR3 DNA sequence: TGTGCCAGTAGTGACAGGGCCTCCTACGAGCAGTACTTC. Translation gives CASSDRASYEQYF.

This clonotype was observed many times. The chain joins TRBV11-2 to TRBJ2-2, with 14 bases fitting TRBD2. V shed 6 bases and J 6 bases; nucleotides not matched to a gene: 3. Germline V gives CDR1 SGHAT, CDR2 FQNNGV. The CDR3 runs to 15 residues. The CDR3 nucleotides are TGTGCCAGCAGTGGACTAGCGGGAGGACCCGGGGAGCTGTTTTTT. Translating it yields CASSGLAGGPGELFF. Filled out from reference TRBV11-2 and TRBJ2-2, the complete variable domain reads EAGVAQSPRYKIIEKRQSVAFWCNPISGHATLYWYQQILGQGPKLLIQFQNNGVVDDSQLPKDRFSAERLKGVDSTLKIQPAKLEDSAVYLCASSGLAGGPGELFFGEGSRLTVL.

Ten or more counts support this clonotype. The chain joins TRBV19 to TRBJ2-3; the D is unclear. Trimming shortened V by 1 base and J by 3 bases, and 14 bases separated the two germline ends. The CDR3 consists of 16 residues. Germline assignment: CDR1 LNHDA and CDR2 SQIVND (reference sequence). The CDR3 is CASSIVTTWKTDTQYF. The CDR3 DNA follows: TGTGCCAGTAGTATAGTGACAACCTGGAAGACAGATACGCAGTATTTT.

This clonotype was counted ten times or more. V gene TRBV11-2 combines with J gene TRBJ1-6; the D is unclear. The CDR3 sequence is 13 residues long. Germline-derived CDR1 and CDR2 are SGHAT and FQNNGV. V gave up 3 bases and J gave up 5 bases, with 5 bases separating them. CDR3 bases: TGTGCCAGCAGCTTTAATGATAATTCACCCCTCCACTTT. Its translation is CASSFNDNSPLHF.

The genes are TRBV7-2 and TRBJ2-1; the D gene is possibly TRBD2 (6 bases). The germline V gene has CDR1 SGHTA and CDR2 FQGNSA. V lost 3 bases, J lost 3 bases, and 9 bases lay in between. The CDR3 runs 14 residues. The CDR3 region has the DNA TGTGCCAGCAGCTTGGGCGGGATCTACAATGAGCAGTTCTTC. Protein: CASSLGGIYNEQFF. Full variable domain (remainder filled in from reference TRBV7-2 and TRBJ2-1): GAGVSQSPSNKVTEKGKDVELRCDPISGHTALYWYRQSLGQGLEFLIYFQGNSAPDKSGLPSDRFSAERTGGSVSTLTIQRTQQEDSAVYLCASSLGGIYNEQFFGPGTRLTVL.

This chain connects TRBV28 to TRBJ2-7; 9 positions match TRBD2. Germline V gene data show CDR1 as MDHEN and CDR2 as SYDVKM. Unmatched junction bases numbered 8, after V lost 3 bases and J lost 11 bases. CDR3 length: 13 amino acids. CDR3 region: CASSFSSPSGEYF. CDR3 in DNA: TGTGCCAGCAGTTTCTCCTCCCCTAGCGGGGAGTACTTC.

This clonotype was recorded many times. V gene TRBV11-3 combines with J gene TRBJ2-5; D remains unclear. The germline gives CDR1 SGHNT, CDR2 YENEEA. Trimming removed 1 base from V and 5 bases from J, with 8 bases in between. The CDR3 runs 13 residues. CDR3 nucleotide sequence: TGTGCCAGCAGCTTAGGCCCACGGGAGACCCAGTACTTC. Its translation: CASSLGPRETQYF.

At least ten counts were recorded for this clonotype. This sequence joins TRBV4-3 and TRBJ2-3, with D perhaps matching TRBD2 (6 bases). The V gene lost 0 bases and the J gene lost 4 bases, with 14 bases spanning the gap. The germline V gene encodes CDR1 LGHNA and CDR2 YSLEER. The CDR3 sequence is 16 residues long. The CDR3 protein is CASSQDGTSISDTQYF. The CDR3 bases are TGCGCCAGCAGCCAAGATGGAACTAGCATCTCAGATACGCAGTATTTT.

This chain links TRBV10-3 with TRBJ1-2; the match to TRBD1 covers 11 bases. J was trimmed by 1 base and V by 6 bases; bases with no gene match: 4. Germline CDR1 reads ENHRY; CDR2 reads SYGVKD. The CDR3 extends over 15 amino acids. In DNA, the CDR3 is TGTGCCATCAGGGGACAGGGGGACAGTAACTATGGCTACACCTTC. Translation: CAIRGQGDSNYGYTF.

At least ten counts were recorded for this clonotype. The chain employs TRBV20-1 and TRBJ2-3, with 12 bases fitting TRBD2. V lost 1 base and J lost 1; bases outside the gene matches: 18. The CDR3 has 21 residues. Germline CDR1 is DFQATT and CDR2 is SNEGSKA (reference sequence). The CDR3 spells CSARGPSAGTSGFFRTDTQYF. Written as DNA, the CDR3 is TGCAGTGCTAGAGGTCCCTCAGCCGGGACTAGCGGGTTCTTTCGCACAGATACGCAGTATTTT.

This chain uses TRBV19 with TRBJ1-5; 8 bases are shared with TRBD1. This CDR3 has 19 amino acids. V trimming: 3 bases; J trimming: 5 bases; junction bases outside the gene matches: 18. The germline V gene has CDR1 LNHDA and CDR2 SQIVND (reference sequence). The CDR3 reads CASSMPQGAGKRGDQPQHF. CDR3 bases: TGTGCCAGTAGTATGCCCCAGGGGGCTGGGAAAAGGGGAGATCAGCCCCAGCATTTT.

The chain uses TRBV20-1 and TRBJ1-6, with D hard to call. The CDR3 runs 14 residues. Germline V gene lookup returns CDR1 DFQATT and CDR2 SNEGSKA (reference sequence). V was pared by 3 bases and J by 0 bases, with 6 bases between. The CDR3 DNA is TGCAGTGCTAGGCCAGACTCCTATAATTCACCCCTCCACTTT. Translated: CSARPDSYNSPLHF.

In this sample, this clonotype turned up a few times. The V call is TRBV7-9, the J call TRBJ2-5, with D hard to call. V lost 1 base and J lost 2, with 17 bases in between. Germline assignment: CDR1 SEHNR and CDR2 FQNEAQ (reference sequence). This CDR3 contains 17 residues. Here the CDR3 reads CASSLVAAIPQQETQYF. CDR3 sequence (DNA): TGTGCCAGCAGCTTAGTTGCGGCCATCCCACAGCAAGAGACCCAGTACTTC. Based on the CDR3 plus reference TRBV7-9 and TRBJ2-5, the full variable domain is DTGVSQNPRHKITKRGQNVTFRCDPISEHNRLYWYRQTLGQGPEFLTYFQNEAQLEKSRLLSDRFSAERPKGSFSTLEIQRTEQGDSAMYLCASSLVAAIPQQETQYFGPGTRLLVL.

A few counts support this clonotype. The V gene is TRBV6-1, the J gene TRBJ2-1, with TRBD1 matching 7 bases. The length of the CDR3 is 14 residues. Germline loops: CDR1 MNHNS, CDR2 SASEGT. After removal of 4 bases from V and 4 bases from J, the junction contained 4 bases not matched to a gene. The chain's CDR3 is CASSVTGEYNEQFF. As DNA, the CDR3 is TGTGCCAGCAGTGTTACAGGGGAATACAATGAGCAGTTCTTC.

For the CDR3, the DNA is TGTGCCAGCAGCGGATCGGGACAGGAGACCGGGGAGCTGTTTTTT. Translating gives CASSGSGQETGELFF. This chain connects TRBV9 to TRBJ2-2; TRBD1 matches at 8 bases. The trim removed 3 bases at V and 5 bases at J, leaving 6 bases unmatched. Germline-derived CDR1 and CDR2 are SGDLS and YYNGEE. The CDR3 sequence is 15 residues long.

This clonotype was counted a few times. The chain employs TRBV7-2 and TRBJ1-1, with 10 positions matching TRBD1. From germline, CDR1 is SGHTA and CDR2 FQGNSA. J was trimmed by 8 bases and V by 5 bases; bases with no gene match: 5. This CDR3 has 13 residues. In DNA form, the CDR3 reads TGTGCCAGCAGCCTCGACAGGGGGCGGGAAGCTTTCTTT. The encoded protein is CASSLDRGREAFF. Filled out from reference TRBV7-2 and TRBJ1-1, the complete variable domain reads GAGVSQSPSNKVTEKGKDVELRCDPISGHTALYWYRQSLGQGLEFLIYFQGNSAPDKSGLPSDRFSAERTGGSVSTLTIQRTQQEDSAVYLCASSLDRGREAFFGQGTRLTVV.

This clonotype was recorded a few times. V usage is TRBV10-1 and J usage is TRBJ2-3; D ambiguous. The germline V gene has CDR1 WNHNN and CDR2 SYGVQD (reference sequence). The CDR3 is 13 residues long. V lost 0 bases to trimming and J lost 8 bases, with 9 bases between them. CDR3 in amino acids: CASSESPEGTQYF. The CDR3 region has the DNA TGCGCCAGCAGTGAGTCGCCAGAAGGTACGCAGTATTTT.

This clonotype was seen repeatedly, ten times or more. This chain joins TRBV24-1 and TRBJ2-3; D is unclear. The V and J ends lost 3 bases and 0 bases respectively, with 12 bases between them. The CDR3 contains 16 residues. Germline CDR1 reads KGHDR; CDR2 reads SFDVKD. DNA for the CDR3: TGTGCCACCAGTGATCGCAGACACACTAGCACAGATACGCAGTATTTT. It yields the protein CATSDRRHTSTDTQYF.

This clonotype was seen more than once but under ten times. The J gene is TRBJ1-1, the V gene TRBV6-5; 7 bases align to TRBD1. The CDR3 is 13 residues long. J lost 11 bases, V lost 2 bases, and 8 bases had no gene match. Per germline, CDR1 MNHEY and CDR2 SVGAGI. The CDR3 DNA is TGTGCCAGCAGTTACGAGGCAGGGGGTACGGCTTTCTTT. This encodes CASSYEAGGTAFF.

Only a few counts were recorded for this clonotype. The J gene is TRBJ2-7, the V gene TRBV4-3; 7 positions agree with TRBD2. The germline V gene has CDR1 LGHNA and CDR2 YSLEER. J was trimmed by 6 bases and V by 1 base; bases with no gene match: 3. The CDR3 is 13 residues long. CDR3 sequence: CASSQGTRGEQYF. The CDR3 nucleotides are TGCGCCAGCAGCCAAGGGACTAGGGGCGAGCAGTACTTC.

This clonotype was detected a few times. This chain uses TRBV7-6 with TRBJ2-1, with D unresolved. Trimming shortened V by 3 bases and J by 5 bases, and 20 bases separated the two germline ends. Per germline, CDR1 SGHVS and CDR2 FNYEAQ. The CDR3 has 17 residues. In nucleotides, the CDR3 is TGTGCCAGCAGCTTCCGACCTCAACCAACCCTGGACAATGAGCAGTTCTTC. Encoded protein: CASSFRPQPTLDNEQFF.

The chain links TRBV6-5 to TRBJ2-7, with 8 bases that match TRBD2. The CDR3 has 14 residues. The V and J ends lost 6 bases and 5 bases, in that order; junction bases with no gene match: 9. Germline CDR1 reads MNHEY; CDR2 reads SVGAGI. CDR3 DNA sequence: TGTGCCAGCAGAAATAGCGGGAACCAGCACGAGCAGTACTTC. It translates to CASRNSGNQHEQYF.

The table lists this clonotype with many counts. V usage is TRBV6-5 and J usage is TRBJ2-2; D gene ambiguous. The V gene lost 6 bases and the J gene lost 7 bases, with 12 bases spanning the gap. The CDR3 is 13 residues long. Germline assignment: CDR1 MNHEY and CDR2 SVGAGI. CDR3 sequence reads: CASSPDHNGELFF. CDR3 in DNA: TGTGCCAGCAGCCCTGACCATAACGGGGAGCTGTTTTTT.

At least ten counts were recorded for this clonotype. The rearrangement links TRBV5-4 to TRBJ2-1; D gene ambiguous. Germline V gives CDR1 SGHNT, CDR2 YYREEE (reference sequence). V lost 4 bases and J 11 bases, leaving 16 bases between the germline ends. CDR3 length: 13 residues. The CDR3 DNA sequence: TGTGCCAGCAGCCTGGACGGAGTTTACAAGCAGTTCTTC. This gives the protein CASSLDGVYKQFF.

CDR3 sequence reads: CASSEWSGSTDTQYF. For the CDR3, the DNA is TGTGCCAGCAGTGAATGGAGCGGGAGCACAGATACGCAGTATTTT. The chain joins TRBV2 to TRBJ2-3, with D maybe TRBD2 (6 bases). CDR3 length: 15 amino acids. Germline-derived CDR1 and CDR2 are SNHLY and FYNNEI. V was pared by 2 bases and J by 0 bases, with 9 bases between.

This clonotype was seen at least ten times. This chain joins TRBV11-2 and TRBJ2-2; 9 bases align to TRBD2. Unmatched junction bases numbered 6, after V lost 4 bases and J lost 6 bases. The length of the CDR3 is 15 residues. From germline, CDR1 is SGHAT and CDR2 FQNNGV. This chain's CDR3 is CASSSLAGAAGELFF. Here the CDR3 DNA reads TGTGCCAGCAGCTCCTTAGCGGGAGCGGCCGGGGAGCTGTTTTTT.